These T cell receptor beta chains were read from a single sample in a study of CD8+CD57+ T cells in acquired aplastic anemia. TCRdb re-analysed the reads in MiXCR, keeping a single row per CDR3 protein. The profile shows 220,000 or so distinct CDR3 sequences, less than 75% of them singletons. Source material: sorted CD4+, CD8+, or CD8+CD57+ T cells (not recorded which) from PBMCs. The receptors stem from a human donor with aplastic anemia. CDR3s include the opening cysteine and the closing phenylalanine or tryptophan. D genes are given only for firm matches. A row's size may be missing; if present it is once, few, many or a size class.

TRBJ2-1	TRBV7-9	-	-	TGTGCCAGCAGCCCACGTCGAGGCGGAACATCCTACAATGAGCAGTTCTTC	CASSPRRGGTSYNEQFF
TRBJ1-1	TRBV25-1	-	-	TGTGCCAGCAGTGTGGGACGGACGAACACTGAAGCTTTCTTT	CASSVGRTNTEAFF
TRBJ1-6	TRBV20-1	-	-	TGCAGTGCTAGGGGGGGGGGAGACTATAATTCACCCCTCCACTTT	CSARGGGDYNSPLHF
TRBJ1-2	TRBV7-9	-	-	TGTGCCAGCAGCTTCACTGCAGGGGCATACTATGGCTACACCTTC	CASSFTAGAYYGYTF
TRBJ1-5	TRBV15	-	few	TGTGCCACCAGCAGACTTCCGAATAGCAATCAGCCCCAGCATTTT	CATSRLPNSNQPQHF
TRBJ2-5	TRBV7-6	-	many	TGTGCCAGCAGCCCCCCTAGCCAAGAGACCCAGTACTTC	CASSPPSQETQYF
TRBJ2-3	TRBV2	TRBD2	-	TGTGCCAGCAGTGAAGACTCAGCTAGCGGGGGGCCAATCACAGATACGCAGTATTTT	CASSEDSASGGPITDTQYF
TRBJ1-4	TRBV11-2	-	-	TGTGCCAGCAGCTTAAGGGGACCCGGCGAAAAACTGTTTTTT	CASSLRGPGEKLFF
TRBJ1-1	TRBV7-3	-	-	TGTGCCAGCAGCTTAACGGGGGGGGCCCCTTTCTTT	CASSLTGGAPFF
TRBJ1-1	TRBV15	-	few	TGTGCCACCAGCAGAGGGGTTGAAGCTTTCTTT	CATSRGVEAFF
TRBJ2-3	TRBV7-3	-	-	TGTGCCAGCAGCTTAACTGGGGGACTCACAGATACGCAGTATTTT	CASSLTGGLTDTQYF
TRBJ1-1	TRBV7-9	TRBD1	-	TGTGCCAGCAGCTTAGGGGGAGGGGACAGCCAAGCTTTCTTT	CASSLGGGDSQAFF
TRBJ2-1	TRBV7-3	-	-	TGTGCCAGCAGCTTAACGTGGGTAGGGTACAATGAGCAGTTCTTC	CASSLTWVGYNEQFF
TRBJ2-5	TRBV7-2	TRBD2	-	TGTGCCAGCAGCACGTATAGCGGGAGGGGCGAGACCCAGTACTTC	CASSTYSGRGETQYF
TRBJ2-7	TRBV2	TRBD1	few	TGTGCCAGCAGCGAGGGGACAGGGGTCTACGAGCAGTACTTC	CASSEGTGVYEQYF
TRBJ2-7	TRBV5-1	-	-	TGCGCCAGCAGCTCGTGGACGGTGAGCTCCTACGAGCAGTACTTC	CASSSWTVSSYEQYF
TRBJ1-3	TRBV29-1	-	-	TGCAGCGCCCTACTGAGTACGAGAAACACCATATATTTT	CSALLSTRNTIYF
TRBJ2-7	TRBV12-3/TRBV12-4	TRBD2	-	TGTGCCAGCAGTACTGGACTAGCGGTCTCCTACGAGCAGTACTTC	CASSTGLAVSYEQYF
TRBJ2-1	TRBV7-9	TRBD2	-	TGTGCCAGCAGCTACGGGACTAGCGACTACAATGAGCAGTTCTTC	CASSYGTSDYNEQFF
TRBJ1-1	TRBV6-6	-	-	TGTGCCAGCAGTTACTCAAGCCAGAACACTGAAGCTTTCTTT	CASSYSSQNTEAFF
TRBJ1-1	TRBV19	-	-	TGTGCCAGTAGTACGCTGGGTGGGGGGAACACTGAAGCTTTCTTT	CASSTLGGGNTEAFF
TRBJ2-3	TRBV20-1	TRBD2	few	TGCAGTGCCGACTTCCTCACTAGCGGGGTGACAGATACGCAGTATTTT	CSADFLTSGVTDTQYF
TRBJ1-1	TRBV7-6	-	-	TGTGCCAGCAGCTTAGTAAGGGGCGGGGAAGCTTTCTTT	CASSLVRGGEAFF
TRBJ2-2	TRBV20-1	TRBD2	-	TGCAGTGCTAGGGGGAGGGCGGACACCGGGGAGCTGTTTTTT	CSARGRADTGELFF
TRBJ2-3	TRBV10-3	TRBD1	-	TGTGCCAGCAGTTTACTGGACAGGGGCACAGATACGCAGTATTTT	CASSLLDRGTDTQYF
TRBJ2-3	TRBV10-3	TRBD2	-	TGTGCCATCAGTGAGCTTGCGGGGGGCACAGATACGCAGTATTTT	CAISELAGGTDTQYF
TRBJ2-5	TRBV20-1	-	many	TGCAGTGCTAAAAGACTAGGGGGCGAGACCCAGTACTTC	CSAKRLGGETQYF
TRBJ1-6	TRBV4-1	TRBD1	-	TGCGCCAGCAGCCAAGGCGGGACAGGGATTTCACCCCTCCACTTT	CASSQGGTGISPLHF
TRBJ1-2	TRBV6-6	-	-	TGTGCCAGCAGTTACGGGGGGCAGGGAGTCGGCTACACCTTC	CASSYGGQGVGYTF
TRBJ2-5	TRBV6-5	-	many	TGTGCCAGCAGTTACTCGGCAGGGGACCAAGAGACCCAGTACTTC	CASSYSAGDQETQYF
TRBJ1-3	TRBV15	TRBD1	-	TGTGCCACCAGCAGAGAACAGGGGCGTACTGGAAACACCATATATTTT	CATSREQGRTGNTIYF
TRBJ2-7	TRBV2	-	-	TGTGCCAGCATTTCGGGTCACAGGTCCAGCTACGAGCAGTACTTC	CASISGHRSSYEQYF
TRBJ2-1	TRBV15	TRBD2	-	TGTGCCACCAGCAGCGAGCTCGGACTAGCGGGGGGGAATGAGCAGTTCTTC	CATSSELGLAGGNEQFF
TRBJ1-1	TRBV7-9	-	-	TGTGCCAGCAGGCGAGAGAACACTGAAGCTTTCTTT	CASRRENTEAFF
TRBJ2-2	TRBV6-1	-	-	TGTGCCAGCAGTGATAATAGCGGTTTGGCGAACACCGGGGAGCTGTTTTTT	CASSDNSGLANTGELFF
TRBJ2-7	TRBV20-1	-	-	TGCAGTGCCGCCAGGGCAGAGGACTACGAGCAGTACTTC	CSAARAEDYEQYF
TRBJ2-3	TRBV7-2	-	once	TGTGCCAGCAGTATAGGGGTAGATACGCAGTATTTT	CASSIGVDTQYF
TRBJ1-2	TRBV10-3	TRBD1	-	TGTGCCACCAGTGACAGGGTCGACGCTGGCTACACCTTC	CATSDRVDAGYTF
TRBJ1-5	TRBV2	-	-	TGTGCCAGCTTTTCAGAGAGGGAAATGAATCAGCCCCAGCATTTT	CASFSEREMNQPQHF
TRBJ1-5	TRBV9	-	-	TGTGCCAGCAGCCTAACAGTTAATCAGCCCCAGCATTTT	CASSLTVNQPQHF
TRBJ2-1	TRBV7-7	TRBD1	-	TGTGCTAGCAGCTCCGAGACAGGGTCTGAGCAGTTCTTC	CASSSETGSEQFF
TRBJ2-1	TRBV9	-	-	TGTGCCAGCAGCGTAGAAGGGCAGGGCTCCTACAATGAGCAGTTCTTC	CASSVEGQGSYNEQFF
TRBJ2-7	TRBV7-2	TRBD2	-	TGTGCCAGCAGCTCCATAGCGGGAGGGGGCGAGCAGTACTTC	CASSSIAGGGEQYF
TRBJ1-2	TRBV7-6	-	-	TGTGCCAGCAGCTCCACAGTATACTATGGCTACACCTTC	CASSSTVYYGYTF
TRBJ2-1	TRBV24-1	-	-	TGTGCCACCAGTGGAGGGGGGGCCCTCCTCGATGAGCAGTTCTTC	CATSGGGALLDEQFF
TRBJ2-5	TRBV20-1	TRBD2	-	TGCAGTGCTGGGACTAGCGAAGAGACCCAGTACTTC	CSAGTSEETQYF
TRBJ1-1	TRBV5-1	-	-	TGCGCCAGCAGCGAACTTCGGGGGGTTACTGAAGCTTTCTTT	CASSELRGVTEAFF
TRBJ1-3	TRBV5-1	TRBD1	-	TGCGCCAGCAGCCATGGACAGGGGGCTGGAAACACCATATATTTT	CASSHGQGAGNTIYF
TRBJ2-1	TRBV7-2	-	few	TGTGCCAGCAGCTTAGCACTAGCCGGTTCTGAGCAGTTCTTC	CASSLALAGSEQFF